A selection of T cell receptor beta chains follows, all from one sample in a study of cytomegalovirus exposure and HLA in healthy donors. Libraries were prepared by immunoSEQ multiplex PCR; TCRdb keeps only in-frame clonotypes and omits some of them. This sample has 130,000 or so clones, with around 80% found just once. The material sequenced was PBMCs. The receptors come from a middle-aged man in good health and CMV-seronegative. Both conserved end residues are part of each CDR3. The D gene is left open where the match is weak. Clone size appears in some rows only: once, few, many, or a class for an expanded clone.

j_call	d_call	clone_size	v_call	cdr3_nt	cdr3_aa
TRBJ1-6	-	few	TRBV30	TGTGCCTGGAGTGTAGATACACAGGTACCTAATTCACCCCTCCACTTT	CAWSVDTQVPNSPLHF
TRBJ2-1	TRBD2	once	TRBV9	TGTGCCAGCAGCGTGACCGGGACTACATTCAATGAGCAGTTCTTC	CASSVTGTTFNEQFF
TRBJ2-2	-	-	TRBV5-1	TGCGCCAGCAGCTTATTCGGGGAAAGCACCGGGGAGCTGTTTTTT	CASSLFGESTGELFF
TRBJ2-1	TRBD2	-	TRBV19	TGTGCCAGTTATCGAGGCGTAGCGGGCGATGAGCAGTTCTTC	CASYRGVAGDEQFF
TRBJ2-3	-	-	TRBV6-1	TGTGCCAGCCCCCCCAGAGGGCGCCCCACAGATACGCAGTATTTT	CASPPRGRPTDTQYF
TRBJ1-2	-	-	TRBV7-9	TGTGCCAGCAGCTCAACTAAGGGAGTCCCAAACTATGGCTACACCTTC	CASSSTKGVPNYGYTF
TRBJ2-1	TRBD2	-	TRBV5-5	TGTGCCAGCAGCTTCAGAGCGGGGGGGAGTGAGCAGTTCTTC	CASSFRAGGSEQFF
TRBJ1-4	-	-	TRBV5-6	TGTGCCAGCAGCTTGGTCGCCAGTAATGAAAAACTGTTTTTT	CASSLVASNEKLFF
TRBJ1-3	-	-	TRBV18	TGTGCCAGCTCACCTGGGACACCGAGCTCTGGAAACACCATATATTTT	CASSPGTPSSGNTIYF
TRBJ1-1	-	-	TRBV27	TGTGCCACCCCGGACAGAAACACTGAAGCTTTCTTT	CATPDRNTEAFF
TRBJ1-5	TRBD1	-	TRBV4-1	TGCGCCAGCAGCCAGGGACAGGGGCGTCAGCCCCAGCATTTT	CASSQGQGRQPQHF
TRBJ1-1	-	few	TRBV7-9	TGTGCCAGCAGCTTAGCGACAGTGAACACTGAAGCTTTCTTT	CASSLATVNTEAFF
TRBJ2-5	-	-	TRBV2	TGTGCCAGCAGTGAGCAAGGGACAACGGAGGAGACCCAGTACTTC	CASSEQGTTEETQYF
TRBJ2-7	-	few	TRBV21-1	TGTGCCAGCAGCTTTAAGACTAGCGGAGCCAACTACGAGCAGTACTTC	CASSFKTSGANYEQYF
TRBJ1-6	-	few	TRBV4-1	TGCGCCAGCAGCCAAGGCTTTCCAGAGAGGACCCTCCACTTT	CASSQGFPERTLHF
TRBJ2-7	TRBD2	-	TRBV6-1	TGTGCCAGCAGTGAGGGACTAGCGGGCTACGAGCAGTACTTC	CASSEGLAGYEQYF
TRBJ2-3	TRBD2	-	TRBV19	TGTGCCAGTAGTTCAACTAGCGGTAGCACAGATACGCAGTATTTT	CASSSTSGSTDTQYF
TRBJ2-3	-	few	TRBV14	TGTGCCAGCAGCCAATCCGACAGGTGGAGAGATACGCAGTATTTT	CASSQSDRWRDTQYF
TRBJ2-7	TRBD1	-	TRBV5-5	TGTGCCAGCAGCTTAGGACAGGCCTCCTCCTACGAGCAGTACTTC	CASSLGQASSYEQYF
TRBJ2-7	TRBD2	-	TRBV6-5	TGTGCCAGCAGTTATGGGGGGCGGGGGGGTTACGAGCAGTACTTC	CASSYGGRGGYEQYF
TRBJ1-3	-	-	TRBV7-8	TGTGCCAGCAGCTTCCCGACCACAGGGTACTCCCAAGTCTCTGGAAACACCATATATTTT	CASSFPTTGYSQVSGNTIYF
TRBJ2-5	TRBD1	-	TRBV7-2	TGTGCCAGCAGCTTGGGGACAGGGGGCGCTAAGCAGTACTTC	CASSLGTGGAKQYF
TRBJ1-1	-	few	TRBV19	TGTGCCAGTAGGCCTCATATTACAGGGCTCGGCACTGAAGCTTTCTTT	CASRPHITGLGTEAFF
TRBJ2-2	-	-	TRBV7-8	TGTGCCAGCAGCTTAGGGCAGGGGAATGGGGAGCTGTTTTTT	CASSLGQGNGELFF
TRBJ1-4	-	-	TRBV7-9	TGTGCCAGCAGCTTAGGGGCCCAAGTTACTAATGAAAAACTGTTTTTT	CASSLGAQVTNEKLFF
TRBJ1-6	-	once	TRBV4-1	TGCGCCAGCAGCCTCCCGGGGAACCATTCACCCCTCCACTTT	CASSLPGNHSPLHF
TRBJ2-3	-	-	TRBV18	TGTGCCAGCTCACCACCCGACAGGGGAGGGACAGATACGCAGTATTTT	CASSPPDRGGTDTQYF
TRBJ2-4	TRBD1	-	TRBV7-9	TGTGCCAGCAGCCGCGCCGGGACAGCCGAGAAAAACATTCAGTACTTC	CASSRAGTAEKNIQYF
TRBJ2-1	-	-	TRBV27	TGTGCCAGCAGTTGGCCGGGGGAGGTTGGGATGAATGAGCAGTTCTTC	CASSWPGEVGMNEQFF
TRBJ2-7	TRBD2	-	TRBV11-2	TGTGCCAGCAGGTCGGGGGGGGTGAAGCAGTACTTC	CASRSGGVKQYF
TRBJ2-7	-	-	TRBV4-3	TGCGCCAGCAGCCAAGAGGGGACTTCATTCTACGAGCAGTACTTC	CASSQEGTSFYEQYF
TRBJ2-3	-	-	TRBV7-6	TGTGCCAGCAGCCTCGTTGGAGGCGCAGATACGCAGTATTTT	CASSLVGGADTQYF
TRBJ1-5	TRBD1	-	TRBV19	TGTGCCAGTAGCCGACAGGGGGGCAATCAGCCCCAGCATTTT	CASSRQGGNQPQHF
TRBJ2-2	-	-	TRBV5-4	TGTGCCAGCAGCGATTCACAAGACACCGGGGAGCTGTTTTTT	CASSDSQDTGELFF
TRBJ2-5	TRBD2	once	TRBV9	TGTGCCAGCAGCGTAGGTGGGACTACCGACGCCCAGTACTTC	CASSVGGTTDAQYF
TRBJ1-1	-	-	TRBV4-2	TGTGCCAGCAGCCAACCCCCATGGGGCCGGGACACTGAAGCTTTCTTT	CASSQPPWGRDTEAFF
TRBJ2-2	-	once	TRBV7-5	TGTGTCAGAAGCTATCGACTAGCGGACACGAACACCGGGGAGCTGTTTTTT	CVRSYRLADTNTGELFF
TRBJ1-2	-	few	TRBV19	TGTGCCAGTAGTCTACAGGGTACCTCTGTCTATGGCTACACCTTC	CASSLQGTSVYGYTF
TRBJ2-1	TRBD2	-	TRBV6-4	TGTGCCAGCAGTGACACGGGACTAGCGGGAGGCAAGGGCCCCTACAATGAGCAGTTCTTC	CASSDTGLAGGKGPYNEQFF
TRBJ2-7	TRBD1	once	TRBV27	TGTGCCAGCGGAAGACAGGGTTCTTACGAGCAGTACTTC	CASGRQGSYEQYF
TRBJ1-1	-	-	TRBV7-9	TGTGCCAGCAGCTTATCTCAGGGGTTAGGTGAAGCTTTCTTT	CASSLSQGLGEAFF
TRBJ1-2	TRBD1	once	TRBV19	TGTGCCAGTAGTATAGGAGTTCCCGGGACAGGGGGTTTCGGCTATGGCTACACCTTC	CASSIGVPGTGGFGYGYTF
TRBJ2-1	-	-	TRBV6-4	TGTGCCAGCAGTGACGACGAGGATAGCTCCTACAATGAGCAGTTCTTC	CASSDDEDSSYNEQFF
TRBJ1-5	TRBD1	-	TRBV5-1	TGCGCCAGCAGCTTGGGGGACAGGCCGTATAGCAATCAGCCCCAGCATTTT	CASSLGDRPYSNQPQHF
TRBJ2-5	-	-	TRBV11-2	TGTGCCAGCAGCTTAGGTGGCGGATTTCAAGAGACCCAGTACTTC	CASSLGGGFQETQYF
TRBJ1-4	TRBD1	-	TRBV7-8	TGTGCGAGCAGCGAGGCCGGGACAGGGGATGAAAAACTGTTTTTT	CASSEAGTGDEKLFF
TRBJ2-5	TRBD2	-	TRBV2	TGTGCCAGCAGGGGCGGGGGTTGGGGTGGCCAGTACTTC	CASRGGGWGGQYF
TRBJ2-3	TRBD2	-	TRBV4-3	TGCGCCAGCAGCCAAGTGGTCCCCTTCTACGCGGGGGTAGACCCTAGCACAGATACGCAGTATTTT	CASSQVVPFYAGVDPSTDTQYF
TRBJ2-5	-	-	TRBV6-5	TGTGCCAGCACTCCCCAGACAGAAGAGACCCAGTACTTC	CASTPQTEETQYF
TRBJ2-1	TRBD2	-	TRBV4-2	TGTGCCAGCAGCCAAGCTCCTAGCGGGAGTATAGACAATGAGCAGTTCTTC	CASSQAPSGSIDNEQFF
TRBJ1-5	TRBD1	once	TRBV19	TGTGCCAGTAGTAGTCCACCCGACAGGGGGTTAGACAATCAGCCCCAGCATTTT	CASSSPPDRGLDNQPQHF
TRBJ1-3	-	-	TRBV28	TGTGCCAGCAGTTTAGGACAGAGCCCTGGAAACACCATATATTTT	CASSLGQSPGNTIYF
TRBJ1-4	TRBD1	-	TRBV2	TGTGCCAGCAGTGAAGGAGGGGGCGTAGAAGAAAAACTGTTTTTT	CASSEGGGVEEKLFF